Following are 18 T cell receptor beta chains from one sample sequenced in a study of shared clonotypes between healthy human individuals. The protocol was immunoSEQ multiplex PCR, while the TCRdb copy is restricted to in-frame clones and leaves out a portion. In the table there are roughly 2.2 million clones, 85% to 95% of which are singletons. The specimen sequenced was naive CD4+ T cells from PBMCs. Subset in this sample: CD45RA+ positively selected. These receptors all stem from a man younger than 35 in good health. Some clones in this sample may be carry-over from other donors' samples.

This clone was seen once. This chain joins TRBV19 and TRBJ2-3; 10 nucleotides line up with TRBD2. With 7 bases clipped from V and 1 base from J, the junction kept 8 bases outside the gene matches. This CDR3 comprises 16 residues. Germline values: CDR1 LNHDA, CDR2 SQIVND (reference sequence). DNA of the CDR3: TGTGCCAGTACCAATAGGGGGACTAGCGGCACAGATACGCAGTATTTT. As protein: CASTNRGTSGTDTQYF.

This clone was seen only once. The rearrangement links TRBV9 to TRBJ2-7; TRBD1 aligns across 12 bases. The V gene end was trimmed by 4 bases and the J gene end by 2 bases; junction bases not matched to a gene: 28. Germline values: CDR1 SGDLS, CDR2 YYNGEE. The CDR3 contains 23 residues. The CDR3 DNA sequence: TGTGCCAGCAGCCCCCACCGCGGGACAGGGGGCGACTTGGACCCGGATAGAACCTACGAGCAGTACTTC. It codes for CASSPHRGTGGDLDPDRTYEQYF.

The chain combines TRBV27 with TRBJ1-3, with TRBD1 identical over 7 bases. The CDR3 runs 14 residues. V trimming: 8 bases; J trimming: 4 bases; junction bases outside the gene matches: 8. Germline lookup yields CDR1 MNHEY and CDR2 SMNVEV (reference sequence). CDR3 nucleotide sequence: TGTGCCAGCGGGACAGCGCCCGGCGGAAACACCATATATTTT. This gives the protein CASGTAPGGNTIYF.

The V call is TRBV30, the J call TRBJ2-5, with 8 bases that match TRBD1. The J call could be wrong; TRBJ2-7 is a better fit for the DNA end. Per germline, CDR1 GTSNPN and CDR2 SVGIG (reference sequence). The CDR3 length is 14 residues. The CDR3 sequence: CACGQGGLSYEQYF. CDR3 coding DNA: TGTGCCTGCGGACAGGGAGGCCTCTCCTACGAGCAGTACTTC.

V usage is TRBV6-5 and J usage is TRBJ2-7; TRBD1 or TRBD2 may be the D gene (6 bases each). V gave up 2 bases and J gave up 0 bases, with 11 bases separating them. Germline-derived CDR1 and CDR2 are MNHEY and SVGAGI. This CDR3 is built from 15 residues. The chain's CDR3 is CASSYQRGASYEQYF. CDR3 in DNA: TGTGCCAGCAGTTACCAGAGGGGGGCCTCCTACGAGCAGTACTTC.

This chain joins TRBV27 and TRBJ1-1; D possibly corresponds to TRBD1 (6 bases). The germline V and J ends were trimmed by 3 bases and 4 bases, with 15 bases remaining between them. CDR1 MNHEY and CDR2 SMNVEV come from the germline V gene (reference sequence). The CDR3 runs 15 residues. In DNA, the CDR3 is TGTGCCAGCAGTTTTCGGGGGCCGGGGATCACTGAAGCTTTCTTT. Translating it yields CASSFRGPGITEAFF.

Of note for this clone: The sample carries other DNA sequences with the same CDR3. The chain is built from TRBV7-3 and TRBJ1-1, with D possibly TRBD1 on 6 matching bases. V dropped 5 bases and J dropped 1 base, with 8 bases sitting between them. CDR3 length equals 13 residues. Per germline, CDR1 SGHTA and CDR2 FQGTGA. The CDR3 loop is CASSTTGNTEAFF. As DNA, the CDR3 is TGTGCCAGCAGCACGACAGGGAACACTGAAGCTTTCTTT.

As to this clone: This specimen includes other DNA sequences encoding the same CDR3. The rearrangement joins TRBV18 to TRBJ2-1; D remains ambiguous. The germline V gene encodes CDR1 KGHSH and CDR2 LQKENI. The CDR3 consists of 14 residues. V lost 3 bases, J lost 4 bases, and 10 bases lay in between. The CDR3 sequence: CASSPGLSYNEQFF. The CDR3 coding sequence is TGTGCCAGCTCACCGGGCCTTAGTTACAATGAGCAGTTCTTC.

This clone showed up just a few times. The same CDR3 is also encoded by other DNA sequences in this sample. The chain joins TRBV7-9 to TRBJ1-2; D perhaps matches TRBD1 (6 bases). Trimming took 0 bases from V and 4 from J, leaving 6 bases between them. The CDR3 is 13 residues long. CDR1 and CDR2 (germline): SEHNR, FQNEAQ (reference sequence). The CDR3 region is CASSLAGGYGYTF. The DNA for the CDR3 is TGTGCCAGCAGCTTAGCAGGGGGCTATGGCTACACCTTC.

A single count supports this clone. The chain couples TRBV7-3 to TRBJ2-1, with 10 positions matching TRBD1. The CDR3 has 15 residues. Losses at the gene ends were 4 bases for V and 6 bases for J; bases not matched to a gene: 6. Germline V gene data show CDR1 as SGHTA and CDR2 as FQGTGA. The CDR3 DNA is TGTGCCAGCAGCTCAAGACAGGGGGCAGGCAATGAGCAGTTCTTC. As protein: CASSSRQGAGNEQFF.

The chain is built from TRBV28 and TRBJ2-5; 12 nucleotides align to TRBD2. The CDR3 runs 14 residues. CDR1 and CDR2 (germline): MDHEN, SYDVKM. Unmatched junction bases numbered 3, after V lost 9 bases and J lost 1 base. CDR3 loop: CASLAGGSQETQYF. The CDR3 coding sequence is TGTGCCAGTCTAGCGGGGGGGAGCCAAGAGACCCAGTACTTC.

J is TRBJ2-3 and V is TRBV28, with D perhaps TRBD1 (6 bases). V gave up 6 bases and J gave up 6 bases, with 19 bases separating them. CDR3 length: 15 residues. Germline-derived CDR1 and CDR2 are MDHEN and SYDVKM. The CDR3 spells CASSQGQRTMDTQYF. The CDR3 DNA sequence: TGTGCCAGCAGCCAAGGACAGCGTACGATGGATACGCAGTATTTT. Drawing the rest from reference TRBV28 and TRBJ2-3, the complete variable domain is DVKVTQSSRYLVKRTGEKVFLECVQDMDHENMFWYRQDPGLGLRLIYFSYDVKMKEKGDIPEGYSVSREKKERFSLILESASTNQTSMYLCASSQGQRTMDTQYFGPGTRLTVL.

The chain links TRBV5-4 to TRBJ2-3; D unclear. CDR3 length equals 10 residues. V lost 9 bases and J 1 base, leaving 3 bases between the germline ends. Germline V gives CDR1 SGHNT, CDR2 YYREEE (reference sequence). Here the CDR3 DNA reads TGTGCCACAGGCACAGATACGCAGTATTTT. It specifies CATGTDTQYF.

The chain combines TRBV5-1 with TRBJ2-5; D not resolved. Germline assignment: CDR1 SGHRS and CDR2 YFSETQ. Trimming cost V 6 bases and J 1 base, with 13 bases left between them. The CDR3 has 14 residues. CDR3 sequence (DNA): TGCGCCAGCAACAACCAACCCCCCCAAGAGACCCAGTACTTC. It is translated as CASNNQPPQETQYF.

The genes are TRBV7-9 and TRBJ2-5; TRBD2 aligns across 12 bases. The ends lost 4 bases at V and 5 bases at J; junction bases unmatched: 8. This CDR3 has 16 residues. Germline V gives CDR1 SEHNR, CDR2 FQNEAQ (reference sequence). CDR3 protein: CASSSLGLAGLETQYF. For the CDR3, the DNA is TGTGCCAGCAGCTCCCTTGGACTAGCGGGATTGGAGACCCAGTACTTC.

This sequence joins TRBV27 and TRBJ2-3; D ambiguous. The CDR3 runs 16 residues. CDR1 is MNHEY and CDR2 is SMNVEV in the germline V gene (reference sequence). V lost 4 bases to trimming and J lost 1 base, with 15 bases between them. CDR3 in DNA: TGTGCCAGCAGTTCTAGACACGTCTATCGCACAGATACGCAGTATTTT. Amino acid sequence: CASSSRHVYRTDTQYF.

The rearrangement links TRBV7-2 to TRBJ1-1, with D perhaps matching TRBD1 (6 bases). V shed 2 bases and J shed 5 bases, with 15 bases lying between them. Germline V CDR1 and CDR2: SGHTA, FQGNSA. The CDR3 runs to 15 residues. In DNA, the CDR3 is TGTGCCAGCAGCTTAACCCAGGGGCTTGTAACTGAAGCTTTCTTT. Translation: CASSLTQGLVTEAFF.

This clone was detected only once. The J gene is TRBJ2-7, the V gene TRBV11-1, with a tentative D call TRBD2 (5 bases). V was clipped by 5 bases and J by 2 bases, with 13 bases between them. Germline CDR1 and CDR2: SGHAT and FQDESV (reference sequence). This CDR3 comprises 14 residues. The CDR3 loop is CASSRAAGTYEQYF. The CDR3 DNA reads TGTGCCAGCAGCCGGGCGGCCGGGACCTACGAGCAGTACTTC.